This section outlines one T cell receptor (beta chain) sequence together with its context. This CDR3 is built from 15 residues. Germline loops: CDR1 LNHDA, CDR2 SQIVND (reference sequence). Germline trimming cut 9 bases from V and 5 bases from J; bases unmatched to any gene: 11. The data are from a study of blood T cell repertoires in COVID-19. Study in general: There were acute and convalescent COVID-19 samples, and they came from the United States, Italy and Spain. PBMCs, B-cell-depleted T cells, or T cells were the source of the cDNA or gDNA that made up the material.

Original analysis: It was from reference gene primer amplification that nucleated cell counts were estimated. Only in-frame clones appear in the TCRdb table, and some are missing; sequencing was by immunoSEQ multiplex PCR. The DNA gave D and trimming, while V, J and clone size come from that table. The data show tens of thousands of clones, 60% to 80% seen once. This receptor was obtained from an elderly man with active or convalescent COVID-19. The V gene is TRBV19, the J gene TRBJ1-4, with TRBD1 matching 8 bases. The sequenced material came from peripheral blood. The CDR3 sequence: CASNTGTGVNEKLFF. The CDR3 DNA reads as TGTGCCAGCAATACCGGGACAGGAGTGAATGAAAAACTGTTTTTT.